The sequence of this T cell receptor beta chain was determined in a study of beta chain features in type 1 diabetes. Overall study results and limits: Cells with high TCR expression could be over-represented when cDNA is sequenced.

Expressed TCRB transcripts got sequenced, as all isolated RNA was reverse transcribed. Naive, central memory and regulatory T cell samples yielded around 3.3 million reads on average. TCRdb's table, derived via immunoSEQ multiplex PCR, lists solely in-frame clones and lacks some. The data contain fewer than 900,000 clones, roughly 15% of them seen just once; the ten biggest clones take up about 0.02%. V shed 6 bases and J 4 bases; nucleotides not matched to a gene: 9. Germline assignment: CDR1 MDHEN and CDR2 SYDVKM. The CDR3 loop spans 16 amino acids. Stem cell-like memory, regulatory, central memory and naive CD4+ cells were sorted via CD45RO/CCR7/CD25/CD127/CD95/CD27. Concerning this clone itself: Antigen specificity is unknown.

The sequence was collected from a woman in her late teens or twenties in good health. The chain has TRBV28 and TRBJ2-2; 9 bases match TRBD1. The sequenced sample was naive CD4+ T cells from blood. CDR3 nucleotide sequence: TGTGCCAGCAGGGTACCGGGACAGGGATTCACCGGGGAGCTGTTTTTT. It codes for CASRVPGQGFTGELFF.